This T cell receptor beta chain was retrieved from a study of OX40 agonist ivuxolimab in advanced cancers. Regarding the study as a whole: Clonal expansion from baseline to week 6 occurred in both CD4+ and CD8+ T cells.

The CDR3 has 16 amino acids. Germline V gene sequence: CDR1 SGHVS, CDR2 FQNEAQ. V gave up 5 bases and J gave up 0 bases; unmatched junction bases: 2. To note about this clone: What it binds is unknown.

Sequencing was performed with immunoSEQ multiplex PCR; in TCRdb, only in-frame clones are kept and a portion is missing. The table shows under 80,000 clones, with 85% to 90% occurring only once. The sequence came from an adult with an advanced solid tumor such as melanoma, head and neck, liver or kidney cancer. V gene TRBV7-8 combines with J gene TRBJ2-1, with TRBD2 identical over 12 bases. Specimen: CD4+ or CD8+ T cells sorted from blood, collected in a trial of the OX40 agonist ivuxolimab. The CDR3 DNA sequence: TGTGCCAGCAGCGTGGGACTAGCGGGCTCCTACAATGAGCAGTTCTTC. Its protein is CASSVGLAGSYNEQFF.